The 12 T cell receptor beta chains below come from one sample, sequenced in a study of technical replicates of blood from a handful of donors. The assay was immunoSEQ multiplex PCR, and TCRdb's table has in-frame clones only and misses some. The sample includes tens of thousands of clones, about 96% of them seen just once. The sample was T cells isolated from PBMCs. These receptor sequences come from a human donor in good health.

This clone has more than one count but fewer than ten. The junction departs from the called germline gene at one end, perhaps through a read error. This chain uses TRBV2 with TRBJ1-1; no firm D call. This CDR3 spans 17 amino acids. In germline, CDR1 is SNHLY, CDR2 FYNNEI. Here the CDR3 DNA reads TGTGCCAGCAGTGAAGCGCTTCCGGGAGCAGAGAACTCTGAAGCTTTCTTT. Its translation: CASSEALPGAENSEAFF.

This chain connects TRBV6-6 to TRBJ2-7; TRBD1 matches 10 bases. The ends lost 2 bases at V and 3 bases at J; junction bases unmatched: 1. From germline, CDR1 is MNHNY and CDR2 SVGAGI (reference sequence). The CDR3 sequence is 14 residues long. Here the CDR3 reads CASSYGTGVYEQYF. CDR3 sequence (DNA): TGTGCCAGCAGTTACGGGACAGGGGTCTACGAGCAGTACTTC.

The chain is built from TRBV2 and TRBJ2-3; perhaps TRBD2 as D (5 bases). Germline CDR1 and CDR2: SNHLY and FYNNEI. Between the trimmed V and J ends, which lost 4 bases and 4 bases, there was a span of 12 bases. The CDR3 is made up of 14 amino acids. CDR3 amino acids: CASSVDRGPDTQYF. The DNA for the CDR3 is TGTGCCAGCAGTGTTGACCGGGGTCCAGATACGCAGTATTTT.

The genes are TRBV25-1 and TRBJ2-1; 11 positions agree with TRBD2. The trim removed 8 bases at V and 3 bases at J, leaving 3 bases unmatched. Germline values: CDR1 MGHDK, CDR2 SYGVNS. This CDR3 contains 14 residues. The CDR3 loop is CASCSGGGYNEQFF. For the CDR3, the DNA is TGTGCCAGCTGTAGCGGGGGGGGCTACAATGAGCAGTTCTTC.

V gene TRBV27 combines with J gene TRBJ1-3; tentative D call: TRBD1 (5 bases). Germline CDR1 MNHEY, CDR2 SMNVEV (reference sequence). V gave up 8 bases and J gave up 4 bases, with 12 bases separating them. The CDR3 totals 13 residues. In DNA, the CDR3 is TGTGCCAGCCAGGGACTTGGCGGAAACACCATATATTTT. Amino acids: CASQGLGGNTIYF.

The chain recombines TRBV19 with TRBJ2-7; 10 nucleotides line up with TRBD1. Losses at the gene ends were 3 bases for V and 3 bases for J; bases not matched to a gene: 2. In germline, CDR1 is LNHDA, CDR2 SQIVND (reference sequence). The CDR3 has 14 residues. The CDR3 DNA is TGTGCCAGTAGTATTGGGGACAGGGGCTACGAGCAGTACTTC. Translated, it gives CASSIGDRGYEQYF. Variable domain in full (rest from reference TRBV19 and TRBJ2-7): DGGITQSPKYLFRKEGQNVTLSCEQNLNHDAMYWYRQDPGQGLRLIYYSQIVNDFQKGDIAEGYSVSREKKESFPLTVTSAQKNPTAFYLCASSIGDRGYEQYFGPGTRLTVT.

The chain combines TRBV5-1 with TRBJ2-7; D perhaps matches TRBD1 (5 bases). V gave up 1 base and J gave up 4 bases, with 6 bases separating them. Germline CDR1 SGHRS, CDR2 YFSETQ. This CDR3 contains 12 residues. The CDR3 sequence is CASSLSGYEQYF. The CDR3 DNA reads TGCGCCAGCAGCTTGTCAGGGTACGAGCAGTACTTC.

V gene TRBV27 combines with J gene TRBJ2-7; tentatively, D is TRBD2 (6 bases). The CDR3 length is 13 residues. Trimming took 4 bases from V and 3 from J, leaving 10 bases between them. Germline CDR1 reads MNHEY; CDR2 reads SMNVEV (reference sequence). CDR3 protein: CASSSLAHYEQYF. DNA for the CDR3: TGTGCCAGCAGTTCCCTAGCGCACTACGAGCAGTACTTC.

V usage is TRBV5-1 and J usage is TRBJ2-2; possibly TRBD2 for D (6 bases). Trimming pared 0 bases from V and 4 bases from J, leaving 13 bases between. The CDR3 runs to 16 residues. Per germline, CDR1 SGHRS and CDR2 YFSETQ. For the CDR3, the DNA is TGCGCCAGCAGCTTGGACTCGGCGGGAAGCACCGGGGAGCTGTTTTTT. The encoded protein is CASSLDSAGSTGELFF.

This clone came up once. The chain joins TRBV25-1 to TRBJ2-1, with a tentative D call TRBD1 (6 bases). The CDR3 is made up of 13 amino acids. Germline V gene lookup returns CDR1 MGHDK and CDR2 SYGVNS. Trimming pared 3 bases from V and 9 bases from J, leaving 12 bases between. DNA of the CDR3: TGTGCCAGCAGTGAGAGGACAGACGGTGAGCAGTTCTTC. This gives the protein CASSERTDGEQFF.

This rearrangement joins TRBV14 to TRBJ2-7, with D possibly matching TRBD1 (5 bases). This CDR3 has 15 residues. V gave up 5 bases and J gave up 2 bases, with 16 bases separating them. Germline CDR1 is SGHDN and CDR2 is FVKESK. CDR3 protein: CASSRQPGPAYEQYF. CDR3 in DNA: TGTGCCAGCAGCAGACAGCCGGGTCCCGCCTACGAGCAGTACTTC. Using reference TRBV14 and TRBJ2-7 for the parts outside the CDR3, the full variable domain is EAGVTQFPSHSVIEKGQTVTLRCDPISGHDNLYWYRRVMGKEIKFLLHFVKESKQDESGMPNNRFLAERTGGTYSTLKVQPAELEDSGVYFCASSRQPGPAYEQYFGPGTRLTVT.

This chain uses TRBV4-2 with TRBJ1-5; D uncertain. Germline-derived CDR1 and CDR2 are LGHNA and YNFKEQ. This CDR3 is built from 17 residues. Between the trimmed V and J ends, which lost 0 bases and 3 bases, there was a span of 15 bases. This CDR3 is CASSQEVVRNNNQPQHF. The CDR3 DNA reads TGTGCCAGCAGCCAAGAGGTAGTGAGGAACAACAATCAGCCCCAGCATTTT.